Listed here are 26 T cell receptor beta chains from one sample, sequenced in a study of CD8 T cells in Susac syndrome. About 0.45 to 1 ug RNA was reverse transcribed with random hexamers. TCRdb re-called the immunoSEQ multiplex PCR reads with MiXCR, one entry per CDR3 protein. This sample has over 200,000 distinct CDR3 sequences, with 85% to 95% found just once. The sequencing sample was made of CD4+ T cells from PBMCs. The receptors here all came from a human donor with multiple sclerosis.

This chain uses TRBV30 with TRBJ2-7, with D possibly matching TRBD2 (5 bases). The CDR3 sequence is 13 residues long. Trimming removed 4 bases from V and 5 bases from J, with 15 bases in between. Germline loops: CDR1 GTSNPN, CDR2 SVGIG (reference sequence). The CDR3 is CAWTAGERDEQYF. In DNA form, the CDR3 reads TGTGCCTGGACCGCCGGGGAACGGGACGAGCAGTACTTC.

This clonotype was detected only a few times. This chain uses TRBV20-1 with TRBJ2-7; 8 bases agree with TRBD1. This CDR3 is 13 amino acids long. The trim removed 5 bases at V and 4 bases at J, leaving 7 bases unmatched. The V gene's germline CDR1 is DFQATT and CDR2 SNEGSKA (reference sequence). This CDR3 reads CSASGQGIYEQYF. CDR3 bases: TGCAGTGCTTCAGGACAGGGAATATACGAGCAGTACTTC.

The chain combines TRBV20-1 with TRBJ2-1; D might be TRBD1 (7 bases). Germline V gene sequence: CDR1 DFQATT, CDR2 SNEGSKA (reference sequence). The CDR3 is 13 residues long. The V and J ends lost 4 bases and 9 bases respectively, with 16 bases between them. The CDR3 loop reads CSAIKGAGSEQFF. CDR3 coding DNA: TGCAGTGCTATCAAGGGGGCGGGGAGTGAGCAGTTCTTC.

This rearrangement joins TRBV20-1 to TRBJ2-5; a possible D gene is TRBD2 (5 bases). The V end lost 6 bases, the J end lost 2 bases, and 10 bases lay between the germline ends. CDR3 size: 12 residues. The germline V gene encodes CDR1 DFQATT and CDR2 SNEGSKA (reference sequence). CDR3 residues: CSARAAQETQYF. In nucleotides, the CDR3 is TGCAGTGCGCGGGCGGCACAAGAGACCCAGTACTTC.

The V gene is TRBV3-1, the J gene TRBJ1-6; D gene ambiguous. Deletions cut 1 base from V and 9 bases from J, with 13 bases between. CDR1 and CDR2 (germline): LGHDT, YNNKEL (reference sequence). This CDR3 has 15 residues. CDR3 protein: CASSQGRIEGSPLHF. The CDR3 DNA follows: TGTGCCAGCAGCCAAGGGCGTATTGAAGGTTCACCCCTCCACTTT.

This clonotype was recorded only once. The DNA for the CDR3 is TGTGCCAGCAGTGAAGATCGGACAGGGGGCACTGAAGCTTTCTTT. It specifies CASSEDRTGGTEAFF. The J gene is TRBJ1-1, the V gene TRBV25-1; the match to TRBD1 covers 10 bases. The CDR3 covers 15 residues. The J segment lost 4 bases and the V segment lost 2 bases, leaving 4 bases of the junction unmatched. The germline gives CDR1 MGHDK, CDR2 SYGVNS.

This clonotype was detected once. The V and J genes are TRBV30 and TRBJ2-5; the D is unclear. The ends were cut back, 3 bases at V and 4 bases at J, with 3 bases in the middle. This CDR3 contains 10 residues. Per the germline V gene, CDR1 is GTSNPN and CDR2 is SVGIG (reference sequence). The CDR3 DNA reads as TGTGCCTGGAGAGCAGAGACCCAGTACTTC. Amino acids: CAWRAETQYF.

This chain uses TRBV19 with TRBJ1-2; 8 bases match TRBD1. CDR1 LNHDA and CDR2 SQIVND come from the germline V gene (reference sequence). This CDR3 is 15 amino acids long. The J segment lost 2 bases and the V segment lost 3 bases, leaving 5 bases of the junction unmatched. The CDR3 DNA follows: TGTGCCAGTAGTATCCCGGCAGGGGGCAACTATGGCTACACCTTC. Translation gives CASSIPAGGNYGYTF.

The J gene is TRBJ2-3, the V gene TRBV5-4; tentatively, D is TRBD1 or TRBD2 (5 bases each). Trimming took 2 bases from V and 4 from J, leaving 17 bases between them. The germline CDR1 and CDR2 sequences are SGHNT and YYREEE (reference sequence). This CDR3 comprises 16 residues. The CDR3 bases are TGTGCCAGCAGCTTTCCCGAGGGCAGGGCCGCAGATACGCAGTATTTT. It yields the protein CASSFPEGRAADTQYF.

The chain uses TRBV6-1 and TRBJ2-6; no reliable D call. Germline V lookup: CDR1 MNHNS, CDR2 SASEGT. Trimming shortened V by 6 bases and J by 0 bases, and 15 bases separated the two germline ends. The CDR3 contains 17 residues. The CDR3 loop reads CASRKEPSPSGANVLTF. CDR3 coding DNA: TGTGCCAGCAGGAAGGAACCCTCACCCTCTGGGGCCAACGTCCTGACTTTC.

The rearrangement links TRBV7-9 to TRBJ1-1, with D uncertain. The CDR3 contains 15 residues. Trimming took 1 base from V and 6 from J, leaving 15 bases between them. The V gene's germline CDR1 is SEHNR and CDR2 FQNEAQ (reference sequence). The CDR3 DNA reads TGTGCCAGCAGCTTAGTTGGGCAGGCAACGGCTGAAGCTTTCTTT. This sequence encodes CASSLVGQATAEAFF.

The chain uses TRBV7-9 and TRBJ1-1; D is ambiguous. Trimming stripped 5 bases from V and 4 bases from J, with 11 bases between. This CDR3 spans 13 amino acids. Germline V gives CDR1 SEHNR, CDR2 FQNEAQ (reference sequence). The CDR3 bases are TGTGCCAGCAGCAGCGTCGGGATCACTGAAGCTTTCTTT. Amino acid sequence: CASSSVGITEAFF.

This chain joins TRBV19 and TRBJ2-3, with no clear D. Between the trimmed V and J ends, which lost 4 bases and 2 bases, there was a span of 7 bases. The germline gives CDR1 LNHDA, CDR2 SQIVND (reference sequence). The CDR3 loop spans 13 amino acids. The CDR3 sequence: CASSNRDTDTQYF. The CDR3 region has the DNA TGTGCCAGTAGTAATAGGGACACAGATACGCAGTATTTT.

The V and J genes are TRBV27 and TRBJ1-2; 8 nucleotides align to TRBD1. The CDR3 runs to 13 residues. CDR1 is MNHEY, CDR2 SMNVEV, per germline (reference sequence). V dropped 4 bases and J dropped 3; count of bases not matched to a gene: 1. CDR3 DNA sequence: TGTGCCAGCAGTTCGACAGGGGACTATGGCTACACCTTC. Translating it yields CASSSTGDYGYTF.

The chain carries TRBV27 and TRBJ1-2, with 10 bases aligning to TRBD1. This CDR3 is 15 amino acids long. Trimming at V came to 4 bases and at J to 6 bases, leaving 8 bases not matched to a gene. The V gene's germline CDR1 is MNHEY and CDR2 SMNVEV (reference sequence). For the CDR3, the DNA is TGTGCCAGCAGTTCGGGGACAGGGGTCTTAAATGGCTACACCTTC. The encoded protein is CASSSGTGVLNGYTF.

The chain carries TRBV3-1 and TRBJ1-2; D unresolved. The CDR3 sequence is 14 residues long. Germline V gene data show CDR1 as LGHDT and CDR2 as YNNKEL (reference sequence). V dropped 4 bases and J dropped 0 bases, with 9 bases sitting between them. In nucleotides, the CDR3 is TGTGCCAGCAGCCGAGAGTGGTCTAACTATGGCTACACCTTC. Translation: CASSREWSNYGYTF.

The gene calls are TRBV11-1 and TRBJ2-7, with D unclear. The CDR3 runs 14 residues. In germline, CDR1 is SGHAT, CDR2 FQDESV (reference sequence). Trimming removed 5 bases at V and 1 base at J, with 12 bases between. The chain's CDR3 is CASSLRRKSYEQYF. Here the CDR3 DNA reads TGTGCCAGCAGCCTCCGCCGTAAGTCCTACGAGCAGTACTTC.

The chain uses TRBV4-2 and TRBJ1-2; D gene uncertain. This CDR3 is built from 14 residues. V was trimmed by 0 bases and J by 4 bases, leaving 9 bases between them. From germline, CDR1 is LGHNA and CDR2 YNFKEQ. DNA for the CDR3: TGTGCCAGCAGCCAAGATAAGGGCCCCTATGGCTACACCTTC. Its translation is CASSQDKGPYGYTF.

Regarding this clonotype: An end of the junction differs from the germline gene, which may be a read error. This chain joins TRBV7-7 and TRBJ2-3; D is ambiguous. This CDR3 has 13 amino acids. Looked up from germline, CDR1 is SSHAT and CDR2 is FNYEAQ (reference sequence). CDR3 protein: CASSLIGTDTQYF. CDR3 in DNA: TGTGCTAGCAGCTTGATAGGGACAGATACGCAGTATTTT.

This clonotype showed up just once. This chain joins TRBV30 and TRBJ1-5; D gene unclear. The germline CDR1 and CDR2 sequences are GTSNPN and SVGIG (reference sequence). Trimming removed 0 bases at V and 4 bases at J, with 10 bases between. The CDR3 runs 14 residues. CDR3 in DNA: TGTGCCTGGAGTGTAAGCAGCCTTAATCAGCCCCAGCATTTT. It is translated as CAWSVSSLNQPQHF.

The chain couples TRBV5-1 to TRBJ2-5; no definite D call. CDR1 is SGHRS and CDR2 is YFSETQ in the germline V gene. Trimming took 4 bases from V and 2 from J, leaving 9 bases between them. The CDR3 is made up of 13 amino acids. CDR3 nucleotide sequence: TGCGCCAGCAGCACTACCATACAAGAGACCCAGTACTTC. Translating it yields CASSTTIQETQYF.

The chain couples TRBV12-3 or TRBV12-4 to TRBJ2-5, with D tentatively TRBD1 (6 bases). Trimming removed 4 bases from V and 2 bases from J, with 11 bases in between. This CDR3 region has 14 residues. As DNA, the CDR3 is TGTGCCAGCAGTTATGCCGGACAGCAAGAGACCCAGTACTTC. It is translated as CASSYAGQQETQYF.

This sequence joins TRBV30 and TRBJ2-7; TRBD1 is a possible D gene (6 bases). Germline V CDR1 and CDR2: GTSNPN, SVGIG (reference sequence). This CDR3 has 15 amino acids. V shed 1 base and J shed 6 bases, with 19 bases lying between them. The CDR3 region is CAWSAFPSGEFEQYF. In DNA, the CDR3 is TGTGCCTGGAGTGCCTTTCCTTCAGGGGAGTTCGAGCAGTACTTC.

The CDR3 bases are TGTGCCAGCTCACTGGGACAGCCGGGCTACGAGCAGTACGTC. Amino acids: CASSLGQPGYEQYV. V and J are TRBV18 and TRBJ2-7; 7 bases line up with TRBD1. The CDR3 length is 14 residues. Germline V gene sequence: CDR1 KGHSH, CDR2 LQKENI. The trim removed 4 bases at V and 3 bases at J, leaving 6 bases unmatched.

The V gene is TRBV5-1, the J gene TRBJ2-7; 9 nucleotides align to TRBD1. V trimming: 3 bases; J trimming: 5 bases; junction bases outside the gene matches: 9. CDR1 and CDR2 from the germline V gene are SGHRS and YFSETQ. The CDR3 loop spans 15 amino acids. The CDR3, as DNA: TGCGCCAGCAGCTGGGACAGGGAGGTCATCGACGAGCAGTACGTC. Translating gives CASSWDREVIDEQYV.

This chain joins TRBV29-1 and TRBJ2-1, with 11 bases that match TRBD1. CDR1 is SQVTM and CDR2 is ANQGSEA in the germline V gene. The CDR3 extends over 15 amino acids. Trimming at V came to 6 bases and at J to 3 bases, leaving 7 bases not matched to a gene. In DNA form, the CDR3 reads TGCAGCGTCGGGACAGGGGGACTTAGCTACAATGAGCAGTTCTTC. Its translation: CSVGTGGLSYNEQFF.